A selection of T cell receptor beta chains follows, all from one sample in a study of T cells in Graves' hyperthyroidism and ophthalmopathy. TCRdb redid the calling of the multiplex PCR reads with MiXCR, one entry per CDR3 protein. The sample includes hundreds of thousands of distinct CDR3 sequences, about 15% of them seen just once. Material for sequencing was blood. These receptors were obtained from a woman aged 18-30 years with Graves' hyperthyroidism. The CDR3 runs from the conserved cysteine through the conserved F or W. Fields, in order: V gene, clone size, J gene, D gene, CDR3 DNA, CDR3 protein. The D gene is left open where the match is weak. Only some rows state a clone size, as once, few, many or a class for expanded clones.

v_call: TRBV7-2; clone_size: .; j_call: TRBJ2-3; d_call: TRBD1; cdr3_nt: TGTGCCAGCAGCCGGGACAGGCAAGCAGATACGCAGTATTTT; cdr3_aa: CASSRDRQADTQYF
v_call: TRBV9; clone_size: many; j_call: TRBJ2-1; d_call: .; cdr3_nt: TGTGCCAGCAGCGCAATGACTAGATACAATGAGCAGTTCTTC; cdr3_aa: CASSAMTRYNEQFF
v_call: TRBV4-1; clone_size: few; j_call: TRBJ1-2; d_call: .; cdr3_nt: TGCGCCAGCAGCCAAGCTCTAGGACAGCAGTATGGCTACACCTTC; cdr3_aa: CASSQALGQQYGYTF
v_call: TRBV6-1; clone_size: many; j_call: TRBJ1-2; d_call: TRBD1; cdr3_nt: TGTGCCACGGAAGGGGGCGGGGGTTATGGCTACACCTTC; cdr3_aa: CATEGGGGYGYTF
v_call: TRBV12-3/TRBV12-4; clone_size: few; j_call: TRBJ2-6; d_call: TRBD1; cdr3_nt: TGTGCCAGCAGGGTAACAGGGGGCAGTGGGGCCAACGTCCTGACTTTC; cdr3_aa: CASRVTGGSGANVLTF
v_call: TRBV7-9; clone_size: .; j_call: TRBJ2-1; d_call: .; cdr3_nt: TGTGCCAGCAGCTTAACGGTGAGGGCCACGTCCTACAATGAGCAGTTCTTC; cdr3_aa: CASSLTVRATSYNEQFF
v_call: TRBV5-1; clone_size: few; j_call: TRBJ2-1; d_call: TRBD2; cdr3_nt: TGCGCCAGCAGCCGGAGGGGACTAGCGGGTCTGAGCTCCTACAATGAGCAGTTCTTC; cdr3_aa: CASSRRGLAGLSSYNEQFF
v_call: TRBV9; clone_size: .; j_call: TRBJ1-5; d_call: .; cdr3_nt: TGTGCCAGCAGCCTCCGGGACAACAATCAGCCCCAGCATTTT; cdr3_aa: CASSLRDNNQPQHF
v_call: TRBV11-2; clone_size: few; j_call: TRBJ2-1; d_call: .; cdr3_nt: TGTGCCAGCAGCTTAATGCCCCGGGACTGGTACAATGAGCAGTTCTTC; cdr3_aa: CASSLMPRDWYNEQFF
v_call: TRBV6-6; clone_size: many; j_call: TRBJ1-5; d_call: .; cdr3_nt: TGTGCCAGCAGTTACCTACAGCGTAGCAATCAGCCCCAGCATTTT; cdr3_aa: CASSYLQRSNQPQHF
v_call: TRBV27; clone_size: few; j_call: TRBJ2-1; d_call: TRBD2; cdr3_nt: TGTGCCAGCAGATCACAGGGTAGCGGGATTTCCTACAATGAGCAGTTCTTC; cdr3_aa: CASRSQGSGISYNEQFF
v_call: TRBV7-3; clone_size: once; j_call: TRBJ2-1; d_call: .; cdr3_nt: TGTGCCAGCAGCTTAGATAGCGAACCCTACAATGAGCAGTTCTTC; cdr3_aa: CASSLDSEPYNEQFF
v_call: TRBV12-3/TRBV12-4; clone_size: .; j_call: TRBJ2-1; d_call: TRBD2; cdr3_nt: TGTGCCAGCAGTACTAGCGGGGGGGGATTCTCCTACAATGAGCAGTTCTTC; cdr3_aa: CASSTSGGGFSYNEQFF
v_call: TRBV29-1; clone_size: .; j_call: TRBJ2-3; d_call: TRBD1; cdr3_nt: TGCAGCGTTGTACAGGGGAGTACAGATACGCAGTATTTT; cdr3_aa: CSVVQGSTDTQYF
v_call: TRBV10-3; clone_size: .; j_call: TRBJ2-3; d_call: .; cdr3_nt: TGTGCCATCAGTGAGGGGGGGGGGCCAACAGATACGCAGTATTTT; cdr3_aa: CAISEGGGPTDTQYF
v_call: TRBV2; clone_size: many; j_call: TRBJ1-4; d_call: .; cdr3_nt: TGTGCCAGCAACTTAGGTCGGGCAACTAATGAAAAACTGTTTTTT; cdr3_aa: CASNLGRATNEKLFF
v_call: TRBV9; clone_size: many; j_call: TRBJ2-7; d_call: .; cdr3_nt: TGTGCCAGCAGCGTTACTGCAACCGGGACGGGGATGTACGAGCAGTACTTC; cdr3_aa: CASSVTATGTGMYEQYF
v_call: TRBV30; clone_size: .; j_call: TRBJ2-5; d_call: .; cdr3_nt: TGTGCCTGGAGCCTTTGGGCAGGAACAAGGGAGACCCAGTACTTC; cdr3_aa: CAWSLWAGTRETQYF
v_call: TRBV12-3/TRBV12-4; clone_size: many; j_call: TRBJ2-2; d_call: .; cdr3_nt: TGTGCCAGCAGGCGGAGGGGGGTTCGGACCGGGGAGCTGTTTTTT; cdr3_aa: CASRRRGVRTGELFF
v_call: TRBV20-1; clone_size: many; j_call: TRBJ2-1; d_call: TRBD2; cdr3_nt: TGCAGTGCCTCAGCGGGGGAATACAATGAGCAGTTCTTC; cdr3_aa: CSASAGEYNEQFF
v_call: TRBV15; clone_size: many; j_call: TRBJ2-1; d_call: TRBD2; cdr3_nt: TGTGCCACCAGCAGGGGACTAGCGGCCTTTGGAAATGAGCAGTTCTTC; cdr3_aa: CATSRGLAAFGNEQFF
v_call: TRBV20-1; clone_size: many; j_call: TRBJ2-2; d_call: .; cdr3_nt: TGCAGTGCTAGAGATGGGGGACCCGGGGAGCTGTTTTTT; cdr3_aa: CSARDGGPGELFF
v_call: TRBV7-8; clone_size: .; j_call: TRBJ2-3; d_call: TRBD2; cdr3_nt: TGTGCCAGCAGCCTGACCGACCCGGGACTAGCGGGAGTGGGCACAGATACGCAGTATTTT; cdr3_aa: CASSLTDPGLAGVGTDTQYF
v_call: TRBV20-1; clone_size: many; j_call: TRBJ2-7; d_call: TRBD2; cdr3_nt: TGCAGTGCACTTCGCGGGGGGGGCTACGAGCAGTACTTC; cdr3_aa: CSALRGGGYEQYF
v_call: TRBV11-2; clone_size: once; j_call: TRBJ2-5; d_call: .; cdr3_nt: TGTGCCAGCAGCTTAGAAGGCGGGGAGGAGACCCAGTACTTC; cdr3_aa: CASSLEGGEETQYF
v_call: TRBV6-1; clone_size: .; j_call: TRBJ2-1; d_call: TRBD2; cdr3_nt: TGTGCCAGCGGGTTGGGGGGGAACAATGAGCAGTTCTTC; cdr3_aa: CASGLGGNNEQFF
v_call: TRBV12-3/TRBV12-4; clone_size: many; j_call: TRBJ2-7; d_call: .; cdr3_nt: TGTGCCAGCAGTCGAACAGGGAAGCAGTACTTC; cdr3_aa: CASSRTGKQYF
v_call: TRBV5-1; clone_size: many; j_call: TRBJ1-2; d_call: TRBD1; cdr3_nt: TGCGCCAGCAGCACCTGGACAGGGAGGCGGTATGGCTACACCTTC; cdr3_aa: CASSTWTGRRYGYTF
v_call: TRBV2; clone_size: .; j_call: TRBJ2-5; d_call: TRBD1; cdr3_nt: TGTGCCAGCAACGGACAGGGGGGGGGAGGCCAAGAGACCCAGTACTTC; cdr3_aa: CASNGQGGGGQETQYF
v_call: TRBV7-9; clone_size: many; j_call: TRBJ1-2; d_call: TRBD1; cdr3_nt: TGTGCCAGCAGGTCACCGGGACAGGGTTTCTATGGCTACACCTTC; cdr3_aa: CASRSPGQGFYGYTF
v_call: TRBV2; clone_size: many; j_call: TRBJ2-6; d_call: .; cdr3_nt: TGTGCCAGCAACCCCCTCAGCTCTGGGGCCAACGTCCTGACTTTC; cdr3_aa: CASNPLSSGANVLTF
v_call: TRBV19; clone_size: many; j_call: TRBJ1-3; d_call: .; cdr3_nt: TGTGCCAGCAGCCGGGGCAACACCATATATTTT; cdr3_aa: CASSRGNTIYF
v_call: TRBV20-1; clone_size: .; j_call: TRBJ2-4; d_call: .; cdr3_nt: TGCAGTGCTAGCGTGCCCGGGACAGCGGGGACCCTAGCCAAAAACATTCAGTACTTC; cdr3_aa: CSASVPGTAGTLAKNIQYF
v_call: TRBV5-1; clone_size: .; j_call: TRBJ2-4; d_call: TRBD1; cdr3_nt: TGCGCCAGCAGCCAGGGACAGGGGGGCAAAAACATTCAGTACTTC; cdr3_aa: CASSQGQGGKNIQYF
v_call: TRBV12-5; clone_size: .; j_call: TRBJ2-2; d_call: .; cdr3_nt: TGTGCTAGTGGTCCAGGGAGTTTCGCGAACACCGGGGAGCTGTTTTTT; cdr3_aa: CASGPGSFANTGELFF
v_call: TRBV9; clone_size: few; j_call: TRBJ1-2; d_call: .; cdr3_nt: TGTGCCAGCAGCGTCGGGGGATTGGGTGACTATGGCTACACCTTC; cdr3_aa: CASSVGGLGDYGYTF
v_call: TRBV20-1; clone_size: once; j_call: TRBJ2-1; d_call: .; cdr3_nt: TGCAGTGCTAGAACGGGGTCCTCTAGTGCCTACAATGAGCAGTTCTTC; cdr3_aa: CSARTGSSSAYNEQFF
v_call: TRBV2; clone_size: many; j_call: TRBJ2-7; d_call: .; cdr3_nt: TGTGCCAGCAGTGAAGCGGGCCTAGCTATAAACGAGCAGTACTTC; cdr3_aa: CASSEAGLAINEQYF
v_call: TRBV14; clone_size: .; j_call: TRBJ2-7; d_call: .; cdr3_nt: TGTGCCAGCAGCCCAACGGGGTTGTCTTGGGAGCAGTACTTC; cdr3_aa: CASSPTGLSWEQYF
v_call: TRBV5-5; clone_size: few; j_call: TRBJ1-2; d_call: TRBD1; cdr3_nt: TGTGCCAGCAGCTTGCTCGACAGGGGGCGCCCCTATGGCTACACCTTC; cdr3_aa: CASSLLDRGRPYGYTF
v_call: TRBV28; clone_size: many; j_call: TRBJ2-3; d_call: TRBD2; cdr3_nt: TGTGCCAGCAGTTTCGTGAAGCGGGGGGCCGGAGATACGCAGTATTTT; cdr3_aa: CASSFVKRGAGDTQYF
v_call: TRBV7-2; clone_size: many; j_call: TRBJ1-6; d_call: TRBD1; cdr3_nt: TGTGCCAGCAGCTTAGTAGGACAGGGGGCTCAAAATTCACCCCTCCACTTT; cdr3_aa: CASSLVGQGAQNSPLHF
v_call: TRBV7-6; clone_size: few; j_call: TRBJ2-5; d_call: TRBD1; cdr3_nt: TGTGCCAGCAGCCGCTTCTCCTTAAGGGGGCTGGGAAAGACCCAGTACTTC; cdr3_aa: CASSRFSLRGLGKTQYF
v_call: TRBV6-1; clone_size: few; j_call: TRBJ2-5; d_call: TRBD2; cdr3_nt: TGTGCCAGCAGCAGACTAGCGGTACTACAAGAGACCCAGTACTTC; cdr3_aa: CASSRLAVLQETQYF
v_call: TRBV10-3; clone_size: .; j_call: TRBJ2-5; d_call: .; cdr3_nt: TGTGCCATCAGTGAGGGAGACTTGCAGGGTGAGACCCAGTACTTC; cdr3_aa: CAISEGDLQGETQYF
v_call: TRBV20-1; clone_size: many; j_call: TRBJ1-5; d_call: .; cdr3_nt: TGCAGTGCTAGGGACTTCAGGGGAAGGGGAAGCAATCAGCCCCAGCATTTT; cdr3_aa: CSARDFRGRGSNQPQHF
v_call: TRBV18; clone_size: many; j_call: TRBJ2-7; d_call: TRBD1; cdr3_nt: TGTGCCAGCTCACCCCCCTGGGGGACAGGGGCTTTCGAGCAGTACTTC; cdr3_aa: CASSPPWGTGAFEQYF
v_call: TRBV19; clone_size: .; j_call: TRBJ1-2; d_call: .; cdr3_nt: TGTGCCAGTAGTAAAGGGGCAGGGGCCGCTGGCTACACCTTC; cdr3_aa: CASSKGAGAAGYTF
v_call: TRBV12-5; clone_size: many; j_call: TRBJ2-5; d_call: TRBD1; cdr3_nt: TGTGCTAGTGGTGCAGCGGGACAGGGAAAAGAGACCCAGTACTTC; cdr3_aa: CASGAAGQGKETQYF
v_call: TRBV6-2/TRBV6-3; clone_size: many; j_call: TRBJ2-1; d_call: .; cdr3_nt: TGTGCCAGCAATGGGTGGAATGAGCAGTTCTTC; cdr3_aa: CASNGWNEQFF
v_call: TRBV7-2; clone_size: many; j_call: TRBJ1-1; d_call: .; cdr3_nt: TGTGCCAGCAGCTCCTCAGGGGTGGGCACTGAAGCTTTCTTT; cdr3_aa: CASSSSGVGTEAFF
v_call: TRBV28; clone_size: .; j_call: TRBJ2-5; d_call: .; cdr3_nt: TGTGCCAGCAGTCCGTCGGCGGACGAGACCCAGTACTTC; cdr3_aa: CASSPSADETQYF
v_call: TRBV20-1; clone_size: many; j_call: TRBJ2-3; d_call: .; cdr3_nt: TGCAGTGCTAGTAATCGGGGTCACGGCACAGATACGCAGTATTTT; cdr3_aa: CSASNRGHGTDTQYF
v_call: TRBV12-3/TRBV12-4; clone_size: many; j_call: TRBJ2-2; d_call: TRBD2; cdr3_nt: TGTGCCAGCATTCAGGGCGGGGGGAGACCCACCGGGGAGCTGTTTTTT; cdr3_aa: CASIQGGGRPTGELFF
v_call: TRBV7-3; clone_size: many; j_call: TRBJ2-3; d_call: TRBD2; cdr3_nt: TGTGCCAGCAGCTTCCGCGGGAGAGCAGATACGCAGTATTTT; cdr3_aa: CASSFRGRADTQYF